Included here is one T cell receptor (beta chain) sequence, with context. This clone's antigen is unknown. No base quality values were provided; no much bigger clone lies one nucleotide off. TCRbeta CDR3 regions were amplified from genomic DNA by means of the immunoSEQ Assay, a bias-controlled multiplex PCR. As for the authors' bioinformatics: The number of nucleated cells in each sample was estimated by amplification of reference gene primers within the assay. To quantify the absolute abundance of each unique TCRbeta CDR3 rearrangement, sequence reads were collapsed and filtered. For each sample, productive Simpson clonality was calculated as the square root of Simpson's diversity index over productive rearrangements. TCRdb took over this immuneACCESS table, retaining in-frame rearrangements with V and J assigned. Such tables are incomplete; in checked studies, under half of the missing clones stem from an unresolved V gene, and the remainder is unexplained. The DNA gave D and trimming, while V, J and clone size come from that table. Here the sample has about 200,000 clones; 89% occur a single time. The ten biggest clones cover roughly 8.1% of the sample.

This sample is part of a study of blood T cell repertoires in COVID-19 (dated by TCRdb to about 2020). Regarding the research as a whole: Samples from collaborators originated in the United States, Italy and Spain and spanned both the acute and convalescent phases of COVID-19. The prospective study material was composed of cDNA or gDNA derived from T cells, B-cell-depleted T cells, or PBMCs. Subjects who had been exposed to COVID-19, were actively infected with it, or had recovered from it provided the deeply sampled blood TCRbeta repertoires that made up the dataset. A freely available public database, intended as a resource for researchers studying the immune response to SARS-CoV-2, is where the repertoires were released. The samples were drawn from the first 160 participants of the ongoing ImmuneRACE study and from over a thousand subjects provided by 6 global collaborators. The sample metadata nearly always contained a de-identified subject ID, COVID-19 status, age in years and sex. Where available, HLA class I and class II types were taken from metadata supplied by the sample provider and were not determined by assay-based typing. Points the paper makes about the study in general: How much clinical and demographic metadata was included differed by source and by participant, and the metadata was provided uncurated.

V trim: 0 bases; J trim: 4 bases; unmatched bases: 1. Taken from the germline V gene (reference sequence), the CDR1 and CDR2 loops are LGHDT and YNNKEL. CDR3 length: 14 amino acids, cysteine to phenylalanine. Only the CDR3 DNA stays, 42 bases, in frame from base 1. Participants in the prospective study were aged roughly 18 to 95 years, lived in 20 to 30 United States geographic areas, and enrolled through a virtual design. In the prospective study, cohorts were assigned on the basis of participant-reported clinical history obtained from a screening survey and a study questionnaire. For ImmuneRACE Cohort 3, a participant was defined as recovered based on two consecutive negative NP/OP PCR tests, clearance by a healthcare professional, or resolution of symptoms. In the prospective study, mobile phlebotomists collected whole blood, serum and a nasopharyngeal or oropharyngeal swab from each participant. Prospective study participants could optionally give additional blood draws and questionnaires over an approximately two-month period. Before DNA extraction, blood samples from the prospective study were shipped at room temperature or frozen.

The receptor was derived from a woman aged 18-29 years who had recovered from COVID-19. The rearrangement joined TRBV3-1 (or the pseudogene TRBV3-2) to TRBJ2-3, and 7 junction bases match TRBD2. Sequenced input: PBMCs or T cells enriched from blood (not recorded which). The CDR3 protein is CASSQEAGSDTQYF. The sequenced DNA is TGTGCCAGCAGCCAAGAAGCGGGGTCAGATACGCAGTATTTT.